The 22 T cell receptor beta chains below come from one sample, sequenced in a study of T cell responses to AZD1222 COVID-19 vaccine. Repertoires were generated with immunoSEQ multiplex PCR, while TCRdb's copy carries only in-frame clones and drops some. The sample lists 190,000 or so clones; approximately 90% were seen once. This specimen was peripheral blood, taken 28 days after the second AZD1222 dose. Receptors were obtained from an adult who received the AZD1222 COVID-19 vaccine.

This chain uses TRBV18 with TRBJ2-7; tentatively, D is TRBD2 (6 bases). Germline V gives CDR1 KGHSH, CDR2 LQKENI. This CDR3 contains 13 residues. Trimming shortened V by 0 bases and J by 10 bases, and 13 bases separated the two germline ends. CDR3 in amino acids: CASSPPSSGSQYF. In DNA, the CDR3 is TGTGCCAGCTCACCACCGTCATCCGGGAGTCAGTACTTC. Combining the CDR3 with reference TRBV18 and TRBJ2-7 gives the whole variable domain NAGVMQNPRHLVRRRGQEARLRCSPMKGHSHVYWYRQLPEEGLKFMVYLQKENIIDESGMPKERFSAEFPKEGPSILRIQQVVRGDSAAYFCASSPPSSGSQYFGPGTRLTVT.

The chain employs TRBV19 and TRBJ2-5, with D possibly called TRBD1 or TRBD2 (6 bases each). Germline assignment: CDR1 LNHDA and CDR2 SQIVND (reference sequence). The V end was cut by 3 bases, the J end by 2 bases, with 13 bases between. There are 15 residues in the CDR3. CDR3 nucleotide sequence: TGTGCCAGTAGTATGGACAGAGGAGGGCAAGAGACCCAGTACTTC. This sequence encodes CASSMDRGGQETQYF. The full variable domain, in which reference TRBV19 and TRBJ2-5 provide the parts outside the CDR3, is DGGITQSPKYLFRKEGQNVTLSCEQNLNHDAMYWYRQDPGQGLRLIYYSQIVNDFQKGDIAEGYSVSREKKESFPLTVTSAQKNPTAFYLCASSMDRGGQETQYFGPGTRLLVL.

A word on this clone: The sample carries other DNA sequences with the same CDR3. J is TRBJ1-1 and V is TRBV18; D is uncertain. The CDR3 totals 13 residues. Trimming removed 3 bases at V and 1 base at J, with 6 bases between. From germline, CDR1 is KGHSH and CDR2 LQKENI. CDR3 in DNA: TGTGCCAGCTCACCGGGAGAGAACACTGAAGCTTTCTTT. It yields the protein CASSPGENTEAFF.

The chain has TRBV19 and TRBJ1-1, with 9 nucleotides matching TRBD1. Trimming took 3 bases from V and 11 from J; bases not matched to a gene: 13. Germline CDR1 reads LNHDA; CDR2 reads SQIVND (reference sequence). The CDR3 has 15 residues. The CDR3 DNA follows: TGTGCCAGTAGTATGAAAAGGGGACAGGGAGGACGGGCTTTCTTT. It codes for CASSMKRGQGGRAFF. Based on the CDR3 plus reference TRBV19 and TRBJ1-1, the full variable domain is DGGITQSPKYLFRKEGQNVTLSCEQNLNHDAMYWYRQDPGQGLRLIYYSQIVNDFQKGDIAEGYSVSREKKESFPLTVTSAQKNPTAFYLCASSMKRGQGGRAFFGQGTRLTVV.

V usage is TRBV11-2 and J usage is TRBJ2-7; possibly TRBD2 for D (5 bases). Deletions cut 2 bases from V and 0 bases from J, with 11 bases between. CDR1 is SGHAT and CDR2 is FQNNGV in the germline V gene. The CDR3 consists of 15 residues. The CDR3 nucleotides read TGTGCCAGCAGCTTACGTCGTGGGAGCTCCTACGAGCAGTACTTC. Translating it yields CASSLRRGSSYEQYF.

This clone came up once. The rearrangement links TRBV7-9 to TRBJ2-7, with TRBD2 matching 15 bases. Losses at the gene ends were 4 bases for V and 1 base for J; bases not matched to a gene: 5. The CDR3 spans 17 residues. Germline V gives CDR1 SEHNR, CDR2 FQNEAQ (reference sequence). The CDR3 reads CASSSGLAGGISYEQYF. In DNA, the CDR3 is TGTGCCAGCAGCTCGGGACTAGCGGGAGGTATTTCCTACGAGCAGTACTTC.

V is TRBV9 and J is TRBJ1-5; no definite D call. This CDR3 spans 13 amino acids. CDR1 is SGDLS, CDR2 YYNGEE, per germline. Trimming cost V 4 bases and J 2 bases, with 7 bases left between them. The CDR3 DNA reads as TGTGCCAGCAGCACCGACGGCAATCAGCCCCAGCATTTT. Amino acid sequence: CASSTDGNQPQHF.

This clone was recorded a few times. V usage is TRBV10-2 and J usage is TRBJ2-2; 10 bases align to TRBD1. V dropped 8 bases and J dropped 7; count of bases not matched to a gene: 10. The CDR3 is 15 residues long. CDR1 and CDR2 (germline): WSHSY, SAAADI. As DNA, the CDR3 is TGCGCCAGCCTCTCGGGACAGGGGAGCGGCGGGGAGCTGTTTTTT. Translation gives CASLSGQGSGGELFF.

V gene TRBV21-1 combines with J gene TRBJ2-7; TRBD2 is taken as the D call from the table, unchecked against the DNA. TRBV21-1 is a known pseudogene. This CDR3 spans 16 amino acids. CDR3 DNA sequence: TGTGCCAGCAGCAAAGATTTAGGACTCTCCCCGCACGAGCAGTACTTC. It codes for CASSKDLGLSPHEQYF.

The chain is built from TRBV7-2 and TRBJ2-7; D not certain. CDR1 is SGHTA and CDR2 is FQGNSA in the germline V gene. Trimming took 4 bases from V and 1 from J, leaving 14 bases between them. The length of the CDR3 is 15 residues. The CDR3 region has the DNA TGTGCCAGCAGCTCTGACCCCCCTACATCCTACGAGCAGTACTTC. Amino acid sequence: CASSSDPPTSYEQYF.

The chain employs TRBV2 and TRBJ1-5; D remains ambiguous. Germline loops: CDR1 SNHLY, CDR2 FYNNEI. The CDR3 spans 11 residues. Trimming took off 8 bases at V and 4 bases at J, with 6 bases between the two ends. CDR3 region: CASSINQPQHF. The CDR3 region has the DNA TGTGCCAGCTCTATTAATCAGCCCCAGCATTTT.

This chain joins TRBV7-2 and TRBJ2-1; 7 nucleotides line up with TRBD1. From germline, CDR1 is SGHTA and CDR2 FQGNSA. V gave up 7 bases and J gave up 12 bases; unmatched junction bases: 12. The CDR3 contains 13 residues. CDR3 coding DNA: TGTGCCAGCACACAACGAGACAGGGCGGCGCAGTTCTTC. Translating gives CASTQRDRAAQFF.

The CDR3 sequence is CASSLETNSYEQYF. CDR3 DNA sequence: TGTGCCAGCAGTTTGGAGACCAACTCCTACGAGCAGTACTTC. The rearrangement uses TRBV6-2 or TRBV6-3 and TRBJ2-7; D unclear. Trimming took 4 bases from V and 0 from J, leaving 10 bases between them. The CDR3 runs 14 residues. Germline V gene sequence: CDR1 MNHEY, CDR2 SVGEGT.

This clone was found a few times. The chain joins TRBV28 to TRBJ2-7; the D gene could be TRBD1 or TRBD2 (5 bases each). The length of the CDR3 is 13 residues. The germline V gene has CDR1 MDHEN and CDR2 SYDVKM. The V end lost 6 bases, the J end lost 2 bases, and 11 bases lay between the germline ends. CDR3 in amino acids: CASSRDGTYEQYF. For the CDR3, the DNA is TGTGCCAGCAGCCGGGACGGAACCTACGAGCAGTACTTC.

V and J are TRBV6-2 or TRBV6-3 and TRBJ2-1, with D possibly TRBD2 on 5 matching bases. Trimming removed 5 bases at V and 9 bases at J, with 8 bases between. The CDR3 is 11 amino acids. Per the germline V gene, CDR1 is MNHEY and CDR2 is SVGEGT. This CDR3 reads CASSNGGEQFF. The DNA of the CDR3 is TGTGCCAGCAGTAACGGAGGTGAGCAGTTCTTC.

The chain employs TRBV5-6 and TRBJ1-6; D unresolved. Looked up from germline, CDR1 is SGHDT and CDR2 is YYEEEE. This CDR3 is 12 amino acids long. The V and J ends lost 5 bases and 10 bases respectively, with 10 bases between them. The CDR3 DNA reads as TGTGCCAGCAGGGCACCCGACTCACCCCTCCACTTT. Amino acids: CASRAPDSPLHF.

V is TRBV5-6 and J is TRBJ1-1; D gene uncertain. The CDR3 totals 17 residues. The germline V gene encodes CDR1 SGHDT and CDR2 YYEEEE. The V end lost 7 bases, the J end lost 3 bases, and 25 bases lay between the germline ends. As DNA, the CDR3 is TGTGCCAGCTTTCGGGAGGGCAGGTTGGAAATGGACACTGAAGCTTTCTTT. It codes for CASFREGRLEMDTEAFF.

The rearrangement links TRBV18 to TRBJ2-4; D possibly corresponds to TRBD1 (6 bases). The V and J ends lost 3 bases and 0 bases respectively, with 21 bases between them. Germline V CDR1 and CDR2: KGHSH, LQKENI. There are 19 residues in the CDR3. The CDR3 DNA reads as TGTGCCAGCTCACCGCGTGACCGGGACAAACAACTAGCCAAAAACATTCAGTACTTC. Amino acids: CASSPRDRDKQLAKNIQYF.

The chain has TRBV6-2 or TRBV6-3 and TRBJ2-1; 11 nucleotides align to TRBD2. The V gene end was trimmed by 0 bases and the J gene end by 3 bases; junction bases not matched to a gene: 4. Germline CDR1 and CDR2: MNHEY and SVGEGT. The CDR3 sequence is 17 residues long. The CDR3 reads CASSYSTSGESYNEQFF. As DNA, the CDR3 is TGTGCCAGCAGTTACTCGACTAGCGGGGAGAGCTACAATGAGCAGTTCTTC.

This chain uses TRBV7-2 with TRBJ2-7; 7 bases align to TRBD2. Germline CDR1 and CDR2: SGHTA and FQGNSA. The length of the CDR3 is 16 residues. The V gene end was trimmed by 0 bases and the J gene end by 7 bases; junction bases not matched to a gene: 12. The CDR3, as DNA: TGTGCCAGCAGCTTAGCGAGGCGGGGAGGGCCTGGGGAGCAGTACTTC. Amino acids: CASSLARRGGPGEQYF.

This clone has a handful of counts. The chain uses TRBV28 and TRBJ1-1; 7 bases agree with TRBD1. The CDR3 is 14 residues long. From germline, CDR1 is MDHEN and CDR2 SYDVKM. Trimming at V came to 2 bases and at J to 4 bases, leaving 4 bases not matched to a gene. The CDR3 DNA follows: TGTGCCAGCAGTTTAGACAGGGTCGTCACTGAAGCTTTCTTT. It is translated as CASSLDRVVTEAFF.

The V and J genes are TRBV7-2 and TRBJ1-2; no clear D. Germline V lookup: CDR1 SGHTA, CDR2 FQGNSA. The CDR3 spans 12 residues. V was clipped by 2 bases and J by 4 bases, with 5 bases between them. CDR3 DNA sequence: TGTGCCAGCAGCTTAAACAGCTATGGCTACACCTTC. It is translated as CASSLNSYGYTF.